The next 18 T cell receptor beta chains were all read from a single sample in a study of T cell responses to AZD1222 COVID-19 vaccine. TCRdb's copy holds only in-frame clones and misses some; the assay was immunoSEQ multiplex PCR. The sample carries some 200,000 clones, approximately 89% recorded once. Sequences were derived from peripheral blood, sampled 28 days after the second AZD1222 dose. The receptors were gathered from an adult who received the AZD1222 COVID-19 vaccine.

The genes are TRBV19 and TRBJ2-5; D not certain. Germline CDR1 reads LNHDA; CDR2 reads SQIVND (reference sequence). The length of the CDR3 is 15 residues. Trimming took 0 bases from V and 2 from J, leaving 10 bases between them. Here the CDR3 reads CASSIDLGRQETQYF. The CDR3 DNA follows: TGTGCCAGTAGTATAGACCTCGGACGGCAAGAGACCCAGTACTTC.

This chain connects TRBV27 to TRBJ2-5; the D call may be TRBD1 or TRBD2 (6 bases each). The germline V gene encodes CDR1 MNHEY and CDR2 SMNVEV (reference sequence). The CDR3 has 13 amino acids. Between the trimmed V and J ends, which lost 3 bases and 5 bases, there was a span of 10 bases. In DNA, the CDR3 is TGTGCCAGCAGTTTTCGGGGGCGGGAGACCCAGTACTTC. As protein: CASSFRGRETQYF.

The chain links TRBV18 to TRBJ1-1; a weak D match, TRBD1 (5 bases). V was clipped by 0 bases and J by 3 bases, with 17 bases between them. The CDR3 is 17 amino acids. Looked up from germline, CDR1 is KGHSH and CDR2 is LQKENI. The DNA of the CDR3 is TGTGCCAGCTCACCACCTCGGGGGAGGCAGGCCGACACTGAAGCTTTCTTT. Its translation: CASSPPRGRQADTEAFF.

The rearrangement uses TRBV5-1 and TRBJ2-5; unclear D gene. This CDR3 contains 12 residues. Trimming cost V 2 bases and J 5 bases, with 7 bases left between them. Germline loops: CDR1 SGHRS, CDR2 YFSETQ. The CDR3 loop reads CASSFPGETQYF. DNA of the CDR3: TGCGCCAGCAGCTTCCCCGGGGAGACCCAGTACTTC.

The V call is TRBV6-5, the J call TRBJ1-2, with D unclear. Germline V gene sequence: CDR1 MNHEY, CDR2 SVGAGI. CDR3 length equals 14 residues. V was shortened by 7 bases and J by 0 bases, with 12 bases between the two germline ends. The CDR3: CASILTGANYGYTF. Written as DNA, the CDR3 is TGTGCCAGCATTCTGACTGGAGCTAACTATGGCTACACCTTC.

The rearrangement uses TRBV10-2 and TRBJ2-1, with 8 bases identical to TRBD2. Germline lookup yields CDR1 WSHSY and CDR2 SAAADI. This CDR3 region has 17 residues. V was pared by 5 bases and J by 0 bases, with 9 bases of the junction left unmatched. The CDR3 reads CASSPGTRGSSYNEQFF. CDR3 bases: TGCGCCAGCAGTCCCGGGACTAGGGGGTCCTCCTACAATGAGCAGTTCTTC.

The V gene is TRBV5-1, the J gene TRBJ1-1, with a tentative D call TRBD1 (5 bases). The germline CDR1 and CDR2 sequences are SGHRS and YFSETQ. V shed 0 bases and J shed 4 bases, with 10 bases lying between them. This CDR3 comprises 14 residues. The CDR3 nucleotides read TGCGCCAGCAGCTTGGAGGCCGGGACCACTGAAGCTTTCTTT. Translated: CASSLEAGTTEAFF.

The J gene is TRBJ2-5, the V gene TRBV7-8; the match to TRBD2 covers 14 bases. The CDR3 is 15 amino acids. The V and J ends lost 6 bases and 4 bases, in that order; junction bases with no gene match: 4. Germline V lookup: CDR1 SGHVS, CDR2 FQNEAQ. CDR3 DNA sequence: TGTGCCAGCAGTCTGGGACTAGCGGGAGCAGAGACCCAGTACTTC. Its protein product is CASSLGLAGAETQYF.

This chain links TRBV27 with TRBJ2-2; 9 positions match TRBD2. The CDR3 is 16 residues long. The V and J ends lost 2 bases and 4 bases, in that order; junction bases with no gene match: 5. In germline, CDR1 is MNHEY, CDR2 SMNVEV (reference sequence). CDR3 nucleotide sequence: TGTGCCAGCAGTTTAAGGGCGGGAGGGGCCACCGGGGAGCTGTTTTTT. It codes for CASSLRAGGATGELFF.

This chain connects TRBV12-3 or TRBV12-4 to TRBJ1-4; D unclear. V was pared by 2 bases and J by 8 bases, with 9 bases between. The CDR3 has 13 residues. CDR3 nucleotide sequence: TGTGCCAGCAGTTTAACGGAAGGGGAAAAACTGTTTTTT. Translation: CASSLTEGEKLFF.

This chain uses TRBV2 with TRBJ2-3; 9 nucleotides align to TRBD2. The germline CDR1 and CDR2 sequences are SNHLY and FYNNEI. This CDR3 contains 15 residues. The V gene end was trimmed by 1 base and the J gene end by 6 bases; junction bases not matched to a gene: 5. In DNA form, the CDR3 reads TGTGCCAGCAGTGAAGGAGTTAGCGGGAGTGATACGCAGTATTTT. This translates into CASSEGVSGSDTQYF.

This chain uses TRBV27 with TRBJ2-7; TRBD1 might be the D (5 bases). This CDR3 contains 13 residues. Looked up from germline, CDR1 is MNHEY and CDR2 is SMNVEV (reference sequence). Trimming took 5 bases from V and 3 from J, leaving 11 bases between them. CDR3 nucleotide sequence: TGTGCCAGCAGTCCCCGACAGAACTACGAGCAGTACTTC. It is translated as CASSPRQNYEQYF.

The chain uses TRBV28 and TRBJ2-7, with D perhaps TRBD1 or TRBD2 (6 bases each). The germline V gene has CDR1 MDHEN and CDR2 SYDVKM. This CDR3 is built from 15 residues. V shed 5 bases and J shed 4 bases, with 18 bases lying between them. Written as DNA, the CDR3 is TGTGCCAGCAGTCCTCTAGGGGGGCCCGCTTACGAGCAGTACTTC. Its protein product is CASSPLGGPAYEQYF.

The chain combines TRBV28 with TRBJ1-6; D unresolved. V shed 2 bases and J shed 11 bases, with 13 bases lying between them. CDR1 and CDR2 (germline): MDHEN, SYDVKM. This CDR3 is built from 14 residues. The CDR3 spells CASSLDSRRTPLHF. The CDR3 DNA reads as TGTGCCAGCAGTTTAGACTCCCGGCGAACACCCCTCCACTTT.

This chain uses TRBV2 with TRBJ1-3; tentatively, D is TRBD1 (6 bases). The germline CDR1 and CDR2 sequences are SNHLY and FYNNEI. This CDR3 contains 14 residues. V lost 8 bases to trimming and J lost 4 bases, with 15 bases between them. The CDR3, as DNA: TGTGCCAGCCGTGGGGGCGCGAAGGGAAACACCATATATTTT. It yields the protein CASRGGAKGNTIYF.

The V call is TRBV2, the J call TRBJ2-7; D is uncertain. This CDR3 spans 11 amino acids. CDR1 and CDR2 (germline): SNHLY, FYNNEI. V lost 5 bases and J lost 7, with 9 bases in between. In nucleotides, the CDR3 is TGTGCCAGCAGTCACCTCACGGAGCAGTACTTC. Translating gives CASSHLTEQYF. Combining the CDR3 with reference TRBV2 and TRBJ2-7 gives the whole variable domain EPEVTQTPSHQVTQMGQEVILRCVPISNHLYFYWYRQILGQKVEFLVSFYNNEISEKSEIFDDQFSVERPDGSNFTLKIRSTKLEDSAMYFCASSHLTEQYFGPGTRLTVT.

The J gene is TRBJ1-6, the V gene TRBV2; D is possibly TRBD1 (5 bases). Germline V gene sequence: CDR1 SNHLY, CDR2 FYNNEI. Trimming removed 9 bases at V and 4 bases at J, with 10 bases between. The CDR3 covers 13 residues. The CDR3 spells CASGTDYNSPLHF. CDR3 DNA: TGTGCCAGTGGGACGGATTATAATTCACCCCTCCACTTT.

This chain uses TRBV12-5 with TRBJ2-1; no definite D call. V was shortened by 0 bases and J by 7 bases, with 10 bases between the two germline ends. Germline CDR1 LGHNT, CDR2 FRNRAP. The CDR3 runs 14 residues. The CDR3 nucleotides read TGTGCTAGTGGTTTGGTACTCTCCGGGAATGAGCAGTTCTTC. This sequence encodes CASGLVLSGNEQFF.